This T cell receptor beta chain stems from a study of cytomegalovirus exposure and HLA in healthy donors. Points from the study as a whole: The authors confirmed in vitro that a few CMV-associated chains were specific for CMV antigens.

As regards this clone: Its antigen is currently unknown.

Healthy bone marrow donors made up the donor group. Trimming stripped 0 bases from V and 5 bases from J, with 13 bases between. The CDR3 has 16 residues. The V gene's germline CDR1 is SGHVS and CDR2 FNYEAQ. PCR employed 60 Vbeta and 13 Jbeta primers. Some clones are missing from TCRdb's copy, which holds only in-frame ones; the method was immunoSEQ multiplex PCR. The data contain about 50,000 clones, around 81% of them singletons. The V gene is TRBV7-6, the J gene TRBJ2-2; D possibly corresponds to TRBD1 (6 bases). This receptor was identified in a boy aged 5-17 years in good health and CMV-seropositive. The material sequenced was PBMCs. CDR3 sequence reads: CASSLAFLGATGELFF. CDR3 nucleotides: TGTGCCAGCAGCTTAGCGTTTCTGGGGGCAACCGGGGAGCTGTTTTTT.